This T cell receptor (beta chain) appears in the sequencing data of a study of T cell changes during pregnancy in multiple sclerosis. This table comes from immunoSEQ multiplex PCR, and its TCRdb copy is limited to in-frame clones, with some not included. This sample has 130,000 or so clones, with 90% to 95% found just once. Sequenced here: peripheral blood, sampled before pregnancy. The clonotype comes from a female donor with multiple sclerosis, enrolled in a pregnancy study.

The CDR3 DNA reads TGTGCCAGCAGCTTAGGCAGAATCCTTAGCGGGGGGGCCGAAGATACGCAGTATTTT. Residues: CASSLGRILSGGAEDTQYF. The rearrangement uses TRBV11-2 and TRBJ2-3; 11 bases line up with TRBD2. There are 19 residues in the CDR3. CDR1 SGHAT and CDR2 FQNNGV come from the germline V gene. Unmatched junction bases numbered 14, after V lost 1 base and J lost 5 bases.